What follows are 8 T cell receptor beta chains derived from one specimen sequenced in a study of blood T cell repertoires in COVID-19. Generated by immunoSEQ multiplex PCR, the TCRdb table keeps only in-frame clones and is missing some. The profile shows approximately 100,000 clones, over 75% of them singletons. Sequencing input: peripheral blood. The receptors stem from a human donor in a cohort sampled during active or convalescent COVID-19.

The CDR3 region has the DNA TGTGCCAGCAGCTTAGGCCCGGGACACAACCAAGAGACCCAGTACTTC. Translating gives CASSLGPGHNQETQYF. The V gene is TRBV7-2, the J gene TRBJ2-5; maybe TRBD1 (6 bases). CDR3 length: 16 residues. Germline assignment: CDR1 SGHTA and CDR2 FQGNSA. V lost 1 base and J 0 bases, leaving 12 bases between the germline ends.

The rearrangement uses TRBV29-1 and TRBJ2-4; 7 nucleotides align to TRBD1. Germline V gene data show CDR1 as SQVTM and CDR2 as ANQGSEA. The CDR3 spans 11 residues. V was pared by 6 bases and J by 12 bases, with 8 bases of the junction left unmatched. The CDR3 protein is CSVLERDSQYF. CDR3 DNA sequence: TGCAGCGTCCTTGAGAGGGACAGTCAGTACTTC.

This chain uses TRBV7-3 with TRBJ1-2, with D possibly TRBD1 on 5 matching bases. V gave up 5 bases and J gave up 2 bases, with 9 bases separating them. The CDR3 loop spans 13 amino acids. The V gene's germline CDR1 is SGHTA and CDR2 FQGTGA. The DNA for the CDR3 is TGTGCCAGCAGCCGAGACAGAAACTATGGCTACACCTTC. This encodes CASSRDRNYGYTF.

The chain joins TRBV9 to TRBJ1-5, with 7 bases lining up with TRBD1. The CDR3 has 13 amino acids. V shed 6 bases, J shed 6 bases, and the junction held 6 bases outside the gene matches. CDR1 is SGDLS, CDR2 YYNGEE, per germline. The CDR3 here is CASIEAGGQPQHF. The CDR3 coding sequence is TGTGCCAGCATCGAGGCAGGGGGTCAGCCCCAGCATTTT.

This clone came up a few times. The J gene is TRBJ1-1, the V gene TRBV9, with D uncertain. V was shortened by 0 bases and J by 12 bases, with 9 bases between the two germline ends. The CDR3 is 11 residues long. From germline, CDR1 is SGDLS and CDR2 YYNGEE. The CDR3 region is CASSVDGKTFF. CDR3 nucleotides: TGTGCCAGCAGCGTAGACGGGAAGACTTTCTTT.

This rearrangement joins TRBV28 to TRBJ2-5; a possible D gene is TRBD1 (5 bases). The germline gives CDR1 MDHEN, CDR2 SYDVKM. This CDR3 has 14 residues. V gave up 6 bases and J gave up 1 base, with 12 bases separating them. CDR3 in DNA: TGTGCCAGCAGCCGTCGACAGATCCAAGAGACCCAGTACTTC. This codes for CASSRRQIQETQYF.

CDR3 nucleotides: TGTGCCAGTAGAACTGACAGGGCTGGCGAGCAGTACTTC. Translating gives CASRTDRAGEQYF. This chain connects TRBV19 to TRBJ2-7; 7 bases map to TRBD1. This CDR3 has 13 residues. V trimming: 6 bases; J trimming: 6 bases; junction bases outside the gene matches: 8. The germline gives CDR1 LNHDA, CDR2 SQIVND (reference sequence).

The chain joins TRBV6-5 to TRBJ1-5; no definite D call. Germline CDR1 and CDR2: MNHEY and SVGAGI. Trimming cost V 2 bases and J 0 bases, with 8 bases left between them. This CDR3 region has 15 residues. This CDR3 is CASSYGGNSNQPQHF. The CDR3 bases are TGTGCCAGCAGTTACGGAGGTAATAGCAATCAGCCCCAGCATTTT.